This T cell receptor beta chain comes out of a study of control samples from healthy donors and cancer patients. Assay: immunoSEQ multiplex PCR; the TCRdb copy retains only in-frame clones and omits some. The sample consists of over 200,000 clones, more than 65% of them appearing once. The germline gives CDR1 MNHNY, CDR2 SVGAGI (reference sequence). V lost 6 bases and J lost 9; bases outside the gene matches: 8. CDR3 length: 15 residues. This clone was recorded only once. The TCR originated in an older woman with lung cancer. Sequencing input: PBMCs. The chain joins TRBV6-6 to TRBJ2-1, with TRBD2 matching over 13 bases. CDR3 nucleotide sequence: TGTGCCAGCAGCCGAACTAGCGGGGGGGCCGGTGAGCAGTTCTTC. Amino acid sequence: CASSRTSGGAGEQFF.